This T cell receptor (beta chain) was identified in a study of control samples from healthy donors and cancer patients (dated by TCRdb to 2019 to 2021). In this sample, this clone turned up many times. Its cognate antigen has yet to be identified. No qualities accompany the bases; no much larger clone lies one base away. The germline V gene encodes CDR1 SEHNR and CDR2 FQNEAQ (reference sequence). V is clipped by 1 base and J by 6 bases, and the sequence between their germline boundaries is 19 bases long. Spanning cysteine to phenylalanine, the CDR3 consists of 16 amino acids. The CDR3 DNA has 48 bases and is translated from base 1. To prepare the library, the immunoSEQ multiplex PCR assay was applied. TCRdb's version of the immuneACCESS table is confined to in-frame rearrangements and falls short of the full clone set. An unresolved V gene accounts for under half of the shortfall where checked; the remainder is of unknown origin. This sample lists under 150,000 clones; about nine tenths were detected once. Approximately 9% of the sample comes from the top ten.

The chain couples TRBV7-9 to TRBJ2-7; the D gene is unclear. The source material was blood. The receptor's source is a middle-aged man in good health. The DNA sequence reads TGTGCCAGCAGCTTAGATAGATCTACGGCCGCCCTCGAGCAGTACTTC. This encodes CASSLDRSTAALEQYF.